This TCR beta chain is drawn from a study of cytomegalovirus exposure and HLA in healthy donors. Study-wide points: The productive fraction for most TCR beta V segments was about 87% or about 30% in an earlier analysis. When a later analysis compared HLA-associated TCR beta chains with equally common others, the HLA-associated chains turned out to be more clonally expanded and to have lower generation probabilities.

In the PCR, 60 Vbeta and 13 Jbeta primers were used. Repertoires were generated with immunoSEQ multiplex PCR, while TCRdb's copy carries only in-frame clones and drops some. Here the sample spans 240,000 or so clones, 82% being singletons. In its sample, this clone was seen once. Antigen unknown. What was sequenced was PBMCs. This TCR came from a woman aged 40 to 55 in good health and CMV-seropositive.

CDR3 coding DNA: TGTGCCAGCAGCTTCAGCCAGCTTCAGGGGGCACTTGGCTACACCTTC. This encodes CASSFSQLQGALGYTF. This sequence joins TRBV2 and TRBJ1-2; TRBD1 matches 8 bases. Germline V gene sequence: CDR1 SNHLY, CDR2 FYNNEI. The junction had 16 bases not matched to a gene; V was cut back by 6 bases and J by 7 bases. The CDR3 extends over 16 amino acids. Supplemented by reference TRBV2 and TRBJ1-2, the full variable domain reads EPEVTQTPSHQVTQMGQEVILRCVPISNHLYFYWYRQILGQKVEFLVSFYNNEISEKSEIFDDQFSVERPDGSNFTLKIRSTKLEDSAMYFCASSFSQLQGALGYTFGSGTRLTVV.